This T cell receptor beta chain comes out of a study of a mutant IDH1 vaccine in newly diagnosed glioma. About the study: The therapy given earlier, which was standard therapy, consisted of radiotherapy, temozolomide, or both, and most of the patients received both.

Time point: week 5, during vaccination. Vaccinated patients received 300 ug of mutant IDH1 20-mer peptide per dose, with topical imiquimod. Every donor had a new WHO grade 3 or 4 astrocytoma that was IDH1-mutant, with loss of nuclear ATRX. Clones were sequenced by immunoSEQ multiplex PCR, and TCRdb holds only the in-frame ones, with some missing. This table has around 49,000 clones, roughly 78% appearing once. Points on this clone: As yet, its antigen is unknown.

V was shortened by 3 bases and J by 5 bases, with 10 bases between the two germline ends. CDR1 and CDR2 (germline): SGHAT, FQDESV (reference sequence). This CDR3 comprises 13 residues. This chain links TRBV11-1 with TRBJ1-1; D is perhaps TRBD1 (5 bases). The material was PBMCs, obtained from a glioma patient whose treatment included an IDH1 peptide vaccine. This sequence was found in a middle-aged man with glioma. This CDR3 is CASSFGEGTEAFF. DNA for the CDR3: TGTGCCAGCAGCTTCGGAGAGGGGACTGAAGCTTTCTTT. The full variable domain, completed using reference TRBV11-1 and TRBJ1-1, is EAEVAQSPRYKITEKSQAVAFWCDPISGHATLYWYRQILGQGPELLVQFQDESVVDDSQLPKDRFSAERLKGVDSTLKIQPAELGDSAMYLCASSFGEGTEAFFGQGTRLTVV.